Shown below are 9 T cell receptor beta chains from a single sample sequenced in a study of graft-versus-host responses after intestinal transplantation. Their recognized antigens are unknown. Clones were read by immunoSEQ multiplex PCR, and TCRdb kept only the in-frame ones, dropping some. The table lists 71,000 or so clones, 90% of them singletons, with approximately 1.2% in the top ten. Sample: unstimulated CD8+ T cells sorted from spleen or lymph node cells, taken before intestinal transplant. All receptors come from a human donor who received an intestinal transplant.

The rearrangement uses TRBV10-3 and TRBJ2-1, with 10 bases identical to TRBD2. Germline lookup yields CDR1 ENHRY and CDR2 SYGVKD. The CDR3 sequence is 17 residues long. Trimming at V came to 0 bases and at J to 5 bases, leaving 7 bases not matched to a gene. In nucleotides, the CDR3 is TGTGCCATCAGTGAGTCGCCTAGCGGGGGAGAAAACAATGAGCAGTTCTTC. Translated: CAISESPSGGENNEQFF.

This chain uses TRBV9 with TRBJ2-3; 12 bases are a match to TRBD2. The CDR3 has 17 amino acids. J lost 4 bases, V lost 3 bases, and 9 bases had no gene match. The germline gives CDR1 SGDLS, CDR2 YYNGEE. The CDR3 sequence: CASSGVPSGGVADTQYF. The CDR3 bases are TGTGCCAGCAGCGGGGTTCCTAGCGGGGGGGTGGCAGATACGCAGTATTTT.

The chain recombines TRBV7-9 with TRBJ2-7, with a tentative D call TRBD2 (5 bases). Trimming removed 5 bases at V and 2 bases at J, with 13 bases between. The CDR3 consists of 14 residues. CDR1 is SEHNR and CDR2 is FQNEAQ in the germline V gene (reference sequence). CDR3 in DNA: TGTGCCAGCAGCCACTCCGGGGAACCCTACGAGCAGTACTTC. It is translated as CASSHSGEPYEQYF.

The rearrangement joins TRBV5-1 to TRBJ2-1, with a possible D match to TRBD2 (5 bases). V was clipped by 4 bases and J by 5 bases, with 10 bases between them. Germline V gene sequence: CDR1 SGHRS, CDR2 YFSETQ. This CDR3 is built from 13 residues. CDR3 amino acids: CASSADGDNEQFF. The CDR3 nucleotides are TGCGCCAGCAGCGCCGACGGGGACAATGAGCAGTTCTTC.

This chain uses TRBV11-2 with TRBJ2-1; no definite D call. V was trimmed by 0 bases and J by 1 base, leaving 10 bases between them. The CDR3 spans 16 residues. In germline, CDR1 is SGHAT, CDR2 FQNNGV. The CDR3 is CASSLDLSRSYNEQFF. Here the CDR3 DNA reads TGTGCCAGCAGCTTAGATTTGAGCCGATCCTACAATGAGCAGTTCTTC.

Only a few counts were recorded for this clone. This chain joins TRBV11-1 and TRBJ2-2; TRBD2 aligns across 7 bases. CDR1 is SGHAT and CDR2 is FQDESV in the germline V gene (reference sequence). This CDR3 has 15 residues. J was trimmed by 7 bases and V by 1 base; bases with no gene match: 6. Written as DNA, the CDR3 is TGTGCCAGCAGCTTAGTTGCTAGCGGCAGCGGGGAGCTGTTTTTT. Protein sequence: CASSLVASGSGELFF. The whole variable domain, filled in from reference TRBV11-1 and TRBJ2-2, reads EAEVAQSPRYKITEKSQAVAFWCDPISGHATLYWYRQILGQGPELLVQFQDESVVDDSQLPKDRFSAERLKGVDSTLKIQPAELGDSAMYLCASSLVASGSGELFFGEGSRLTVL.

The V call is TRBV11-2, the J call TRBJ2-3; tentatively, D is TRBD2 (7 bases). The CDR3 totals 14 residues. Germline V gene sequence: CDR1 SGHAT, CDR2 FQNNGV. Deletions cut 3 bases from V and 2 bases from J, with 9 bases between. CDR3 coding DNA: TGTGCCAGCAGCTTGGGGGGGGCCACAGATACGCAGTATTTT. It is translated as CASSLGGATDTQYF.

V gene TRBV19 combines with J gene TRBJ1-5; 8 positions match TRBD1. The CDR3 totals 15 residues. The germline gives CDR1 LNHDA, CDR2 SQIVND (reference sequence). V lost 5 bases and J lost 7; bases outside the gene matches: 10. CDR3 in DNA: TGTGCCAGTAGTCCTTCGACAGGGGTGGCGCAGCCCCAGCATTTT. It is translated as CASSPSTGVAQPQHF.

The V call is TRBV13, the J call TRBJ2-5, with 10 bases matching TRBD2. The CDR3 spans 16 residues. The J segment lost 1 base and the V segment lost 4 bases, leaving 6 bases of the junction unmatched. Germline V lookup: CDR1 PRHDT, CDR2 FYEKMQ (reference sequence). CDR3 sequence reads: CASSSRSGGTQETQYF. The CDR3 DNA reads TGTGCCAGCAGCTCTCGTAGCGGGGGGACCCAAGAGACCCAGTACTTC.